Below, 26 T cell receptor beta chains from the same sample are listed, as sequenced in a study of blood T cell repertoires in COVID-19. The assay was immunoSEQ multiplex PCR, and TCRdb's table has in-frame clones only and misses some. The data show some 300,000 clones, 85% to 90% seen once. The source material was PBMCs or T cells enriched from blood (not recorded which). All receptors derive from a woman aged 25 to 39 who had recovered from COVID-19.

The J gene is TRBJ1-2, the V gene TRBV25-1; 8 bases fit TRBD1. Per germline, CDR1 MGHDK and CDR2 SYGVNS. CDR3 size: 13 residues. V dropped 2 bases and J dropped 8; count of bases not matched to a gene: 4. DNA for the CDR3: TGTGCCAGCAGTGAACCGGCAGGGGGCGGCTACACCTTC. It encodes CASSEPAGGGYTF.

In regard to this clone: Just one base apart from a much larger clone, this may be a read error. The chain combines TRBV2 with TRBJ2-2; 11 nucleotides match TRBD2. From germline, CDR1 is SNHLY and CDR2 FYNNEI. The J segment lost 4 bases and the V segment lost 6 bases, leaving 1 base of the junction unmatched. This CDR3 is built from 14 residues. CDR3: CASRLAGATGELFF. The CDR3 DNA is TGTGCCAGCAGACTAGCGGGAGCCACCGGGGAGCTGTTTTTT. Full variable domain (missing parts from reference TRBV2 and TRBJ2-2): EPEVTQTPSHQVTQMGQEVILRCVPISNHLYFYWYRQILGQKVEFLVSFYNNEISEKSEIFDDQFSVERPDGSNFTLKIRSTKLEDSAMYFCASRLAGATGELFFGEGSRLTVL.

This chain joins TRBV4-3 and TRBJ2-1; D is unresolved. The V end lost 3 bases, the J end lost 4 bases, and 7 bases lay between the germline ends. From germline, CDR1 is LGHNA and CDR2 YSLEER. The CDR3 contains 13 residues. The CDR3 protein is CASSQVTYNEQFF. The CDR3 DNA reads as TGCGCCAGCAGCCAGGTCACTTACAATGAGCAGTTCTTC.

V gene TRBV4-2 combines with J gene TRBJ1-3; 7 bases line up with TRBD1. Losses at the gene ends were 0 bases for V and 0 bases for J; bases not matched to a gene: 5. The V gene's germline CDR1 is LGHNA and CDR2 YNFKEQ. This CDR3 is 17 amino acids long. The CDR3 spells CASSQESGQYSGNTIYF. For the CDR3, the DNA is TGTGCCAGCAGCCAAGAATCGGGACAGTACTCTGGAAACACCATATATTTT.

The CDR3 sequence is CSASLRTGTDTQYF. CDR3 coding DNA: TGCAGTGCTAGTTTAAGGACAGGCACAGATACGCAGTATTTT. The chain is built from TRBV20-1 and TRBJ2-3; weak D call: TRBD1 (6 bases). V lost 3 bases and J 1 base, leaving 11 bases between the germline ends. The CDR3 runs 14 residues. Germline V CDR1 and CDR2: DFQATT, SNEGSKA (reference sequence).

The rearrangement uses TRBV7-9 and TRBJ2-5; TRBD2 agrees at 8 bases. The CDR3 has 15 amino acids. Germline loops: CDR1 SEHNR, CDR2 FQNEAQ (reference sequence). J gave up 5 bases and V 4 bases, and 9 bases lay outside the gene matches. The CDR3 nucleotides are TGTGCCAGCAGCTCTCCCGGGACTAGAAGGGAGACCCAGTACTTC. This gives the protein CASSSPGTRRETQYF.

The rearrangement joins TRBV19 to TRBJ2-1; D not resolved. The V end lost 2 bases, the J end lost 0 bases, and 17 bases lay between the germline ends. CDR1 and CDR2 (germline): LNHDA, SQIVND (reference sequence). The CDR3 is 18 amino acids. DNA of the CDR3: TGTGCCAGTAGTATACGAGGCGGTTATCCGAACTCCTACAATGAGCAGTTCTTC. Translation: CASSIRGGYPNSYNEQFF. The full variable domain, its missing parts supplied by reference TRBV19 and TRBJ2-1, is DGGITQSPKYLFRKEGQNVTLSCEQNLNHDAMYWYRQDPGQGLRLIYYSQIVNDFQKGDIAEGYSVSREKKESFPLTVTSAQKNPTAFYLCASSIRGGYPNSYNEQFFGPGTRLTVL.

There are a few counts of this clone. This chain links TRBV4-1 with TRBJ1-4; D is unresolved. Germline values: CDR1 MGHRA, CDR2 YSYEKL. This CDR3 has 15 residues. Trimming stripped 0 bases from V and 5 bases from J, with 10 bases between. The CDR3 here is CASSQEEQQNEKLFF. The CDR3 DNA follows: TGCGCCAGCAGCCAAGAGGAACAGCAAAATGAAAAACTGTTTTTT.

The V gene is TRBV18, the J gene TRBJ2-1; 9 bases fit TRBD2. Germline V lookup: CDR1 KGHSH, CDR2 LQKENI. V shed 3 bases and J 1 base; nucleotides not matched to a gene: 10. CDR3 length: 18 amino acids. The CDR3 nucleotides read TGTGCCAGCTCACCCCGACTAGCGGATCGATATTCCTACAATGAGCAGTTCTTC. Translated, it gives CASSPRLADRYSYNEQFF.

In this sample, this clone turned up a few times. The V and J genes are TRBV11-2 and TRBJ1-2; D possibly corresponds to TRBD1 (5 bases). Deletions cut 3 bases from V and 4 bases from J, with 24 bases between. The germline CDR1 and CDR2 sequences are SGHAT and FQNNGV. CDR3 size: 18 residues. Here the CDR3 DNA reads TGTGCCAGCAGCTTGGTTGGCGGACGGCCCGGGGGGGGCTATGGCTACACCTTC. Translated, it gives CASSLVGGRPGGGYGYTF.

The sample holds one count of this clone. V usage is TRBV6-5 and J usage is TRBJ1-1; weak D call: TRBD1 (5 bases). Germline assignment: CDR1 MNHEY and CDR2 SVGAGI. This CDR3 has 12 amino acids. Trimming removed 10 bases at V and 6 bases at J, with 15 bases between. This chain's CDR3 is CATTGTMAEAFF. For the CDR3, the DNA is TGTGCCACCACGGGGACTATGGCTGAAGCTTTCTTT.

V usage is TRBV20-1 and J usage is TRBJ2-3; D not certain. V shed 2 bases and J shed 6 bases, with 6 bases lying between them. The germline V gene encodes CDR1 DFQATT and CDR2 SNEGSKA (reference sequence). The CDR3 is 11 residues long. The CDR3 loop reads CSARIGDTQYF. In DNA form, the CDR3 reads TGCAGTGCTAGAATTGGCGATACGCAGTATTTT.

This clone was detected only once. The genes are TRBV11-2 and TRBJ2-3; D uncertain. Germline-derived CDR1 and CDR2 are SGHAT and FQNNGV. V lost 2 bases, J lost 1 base, and 10 bases lay in between. The CDR3 runs 15 residues. In nucleotides, the CDR3 is TGTGCCAGCAGCTTAATGTTGGTAGGCACAGATACGCAGTATTTT. Protein product: CASSLMLVGTDTQYF.

This rearrangement joins TRBV15 to TRBJ1-2; perhaps TRBD1 as D (5 bases). V shed 0 bases and J shed 7 bases, with 15 bases lying between them. The V gene's germline CDR1 is LNHNV and CDR2 YYDKDF (reference sequence). The CDR3 contains 15 residues. CDR3 bases: TGTGCCACCAGCAGAGATCCCAGGGCTGAGTTTGGCTACACCTTC. This encodes CATSRDPRAEFGYTF.

V and J are TRBV4-1 and TRBJ1-1; D gene unclear. This CDR3 comprises 13 residues. CDR1 and CDR2 (germline): MGHRA, YSYEKL. V was cut by 3 bases and J by 6 bases, with 11 bases left in between. This chain's CDR3 is CASSHVREAEAFF. CDR3 bases: TGCGCCAGCAGCCATGTTAGGGAGGCTGAAGCTTTCTTT.

The chain is built from TRBV27 and TRBJ2-3, with 13 bases that match TRBD2. The CDR3 totals 16 residues. Losses at the gene ends were 4 bases for V and 4 bases for J; bases not matched to a gene: 5. The germline V gene has CDR1 MNHEY and CDR2 SMNVEV (reference sequence). CDR3 sequence: CASSSGLAGTADTQYF. CDR3 nucleotides: TGTGCCAGCAGTTCGGGACTAGCGGGAACGGCAGATACGCAGTATTTT.

The chain carries TRBV2 and TRBJ1-1, with D tentatively TRBD1 (5 bases). Per germline, CDR1 SNHLY and CDR2 FYNNEI. The CDR3 is made up of 14 amino acids. V was cut by 8 bases and J by 7 bases, with 20 bases left in between. The chain's CDR3 is CASRDGGIVGEAFF. CDR3 in DNA: TGTGCCAGCCGGGACGGGGGGATCGTCGGTGAAGCTTTCTTT.

The chain links TRBV27 to TRBJ2-1, with D possibly TRBD2 on 5 matching bases. V was trimmed by 4 bases and J by 10 bases, leaving 17 bases between them. In germline, CDR1 is MNHEY, CDR2 SMNVEV (reference sequence). The CDR3 runs 14 residues. The CDR3 bases are TGTGCCAGCAGTTGGGCTACCCTAACTAGGGAGCAGTTCTTC. Encoded protein: CASSWATLTREQFF.

The chain has TRBV20-1 and TRBJ2-5, with 7 positions matching TRBD2. In germline, CDR1 is DFQATT, CDR2 SNEGSKA (reference sequence). CDR3 length equals 14 residues. J gave up 5 bases and V 3 bases, and 9 bases lay outside the gene matches. The CDR3 DNA reads as TGCAGTGCTAGTATAGCGGGTTCGCGGGAGACCCAGTACTTC. This encodes CSASIAGSRETQYF.

The V and J genes are TRBV30 and TRBJ2-7; 10 bases align to TRBD2. After removal of 1 base from V and 4 bases from J, the junction contained 10 bases not matched to a gene. The length of the CDR3 is 16 residues. CDR1 and CDR2 (germline): GTSNPN, SVGIG (reference sequence). The CDR3 here is CAWSAGTSGAPYEQYF. DNA for the CDR3: TGTGCCTGGAGTGCCGGCACTAGCGGGGCACCTTACGAGCAGTACTTC.

The chain couples TRBV28 to TRBJ2-4; a weak D match, TRBD1 (6 bases). The CDR3 is 14 residues long. Germline CDR1 reads MDHEN; CDR2 reads SYDVKM. Trimming left V 6 bases short and J 8 bases short, with 17 bases between. CDR3 DNA sequence: TGTGCCAGCAGGGAGAACAGGGTCGGGGACATTCAGTACTTC. Encoded protein: CASRENRVGDIQYF. The entire variable domain, with the rest obtained from reference TRBV28 and TRBJ2-4, is as follows: DVKVTQSSRYLVKRTGEKVFLECVQDMDHENMFWYRQDPGLGLRLIYFSYDVKMKEKGDIPEGYSVSREKKERFSLILESASTNQTSMYLCASRENRVGDIQYFGAGTRLSVL.

V gene TRBV4-2 combines with J gene TRBJ2-7; 7 bases agree with TRBD2. Looked up from germline, CDR1 is LGHNA and CDR2 is YNFKEQ. V was pared by 2 bases and J by 1 base, with 11 bases of the junction left unmatched. CDR3 size: 17 residues. Here the CDR3 DNA reads TGTGCCAGCAGCCAAAGCAACGGACTAGACGGGTCCTACGAGCAGTACTTC. It yields the protein CASSQSNGLDGSYEQYF.

The rearrangement joins TRBV27 to TRBJ1-4; no clear D gene. Germline V gene lookup returns CDR1 MNHEY and CDR2 SMNVEV (reference sequence). The CDR3 runs to 14 residues. V was trimmed by 4 bases and J by 8 bases, leaving 14 bases between them. CDR3 in DNA: TGTGCCAGCAGTTCCCGCACCAGAGGCGAAAAACTGTTTTTT. Translation gives CASSSRTRGEKLFF. The whole variable domain, remainder taken from reference TRBV27 and TRBJ1-4, is EAQVTQNPRYLITVTGKKLTVTCSQNMNHEYMSWYRQDPGLGLRQIYYSMNVEVTDKGDVPEGYKVSRKEKRNFPLILESPSPNQTSLYFCASSSRTRGEKLFFGSGTQLSVL.

This chain joins TRBV19 and TRBJ2-1; 7 positions match TRBD2. V dropped 6 bases and J dropped 5; count of bases not matched to a gene: 4. This CDR3 comprises 13 residues. Germline values: CDR1 LNHDA, CDR2 SQIVND (reference sequence). The CDR3, as DNA: TGTGCCAGTAGCTCAGCGGGACACAATGAGCAGTTCTTC. As protein: CASSSAGHNEQFF.

This chain links TRBV7-8 with TRBJ1-1; D not certain. Germline V gene data show CDR1 as SGHVS and CDR2 as FQNEAQ. There are 13 residues in the CDR3. Between the trimmed V and J ends, which lost 5 bases and 3 bases, there was a span of 10 bases. CDR3 sequence: CASSPRRDTEAFF. The CDR3 DNA is TGTGCCAGCAGCCCCCGGAGGGACACTGAAGCTTTCTTT.

The chain joins TRBV5-1 to TRBJ2-7, with D hard to call. Germline V lookup: CDR1 SGHRS, CDR2 YFSETQ. Trimming cost V 5 bases and J 0 bases, with 9 bases left between them. The CDR3 runs to 13 residues. The CDR3 is CASRQGDSYEQYF. DNA for the CDR3: TGCGCCAGCAGGCAAGGAGACTCCTACGAGCAGTACTTC.